This T cell receptor beta chain comes out of a study of blood T cell repertoires in COVID-19 (dated by TCRdb to the early 2020s). With respect to the entire study: The collaborator samples originated in the United States, Italy and Spain and spanned the acute and convalescent phases of COVID-19. The prospective study material was composed of cDNA or gDNA derived from T cells, B-cell-depleted T cells, or PBMCs. Subjects who had been exposed to COVID-19, were actively infected with it, or had recovered from it provided the deeply sampled blood TCRbeta repertoires that made up the dataset. The repertoires were made available in a free public database intended to serve as a resource for research on the immune response to SARS-CoV-2. The samples were drawn from two sources: the first 160 participants of the ongoing ImmuneRACE study, and fewer than 1,500 subjects contributed by 6 global collaborators. The sample metadata nearly always contained a de-identified subject ID, COVID-19 status, age in years and sex. HLA class I and class II types, where available, came from metadata supplied by the sample provider rather than from assay-based typing. General study outcomes and caveats: The quantity of clinical and demographic metadata differed by source and by participant and was supplied without curation.

The CDR3 holds 13 amino acids from the cysteine to the phenylalanine. Of all the DNA, just the CDR3 is kept, 39 bases in frame from base 1. Taken from the germline V gene, the CDR1 and CDR2 loops are SGHTA and FQGTGA. V is trimmed back by 4 bases and J by 9 bases, and the junction contains 6 bases that no gene match accounts for. Collaborating institutions collected whole blood in K2EDTA tubes following their own protocols. For TCRbeta analysis, collaborators shipped samples in one of three forms: frozen whole blood, isolated PBMCs, or DNA extracted from either of those sample types. On this clone itself: Its antigen is still unknown. No much larger clone exists at a distance of one base, and base qualities are not known.

The immunoSEQ Assay, a bias-controlled multiplex PCR, was used to amplify TCRbeta CDR3 regions from genomic DNA. The authors' pipeline ran thus. Nucleated cell counts per sample were estimated from amplification of reference gene primers within the assay. To quantify the absolute abundance of each unique TCRbeta CDR3 rearrangement, sequence reads were collapsed and filtered. For each sample, productive Simpson clonality was calculated as the square root of Simpson's diversity index over productive rearrangements. Entries here come from immuneACCESS through TCRdb and include only in-frame sequences with V and J called. Some clones fail to appear in such tables; in the studies checked, an unresolved V gene covers under half of the shortfall, and the cause of the remainder is unknown. From that table come the V and J calls and clone size; the DNA was used to work out D and trimming. For this sample there are fewer than 300,000 clones; around four fifths appear just once. The ten most abundant clones make up approximately 2.6% of the sample.

The TCR originated in a woman in her sixties or seventies with active or convalescent COVID-19. The rearrangement joined TRBV7-3 to TRBJ2-1, and 7 junction bases match TRBD1. Sequencing used peripheral blood. Read as DNA, the sequence is TGTGCCAGCAGCTCAGGGGGTGGGCTTGAGCAGTTCTTC. Its translation is CASSSGGGLEQFF.